A selection of T cell receptor beta chains follows, all from one sample in a study of T cell responses to AZD1222 COVID-19 vaccine. The data were produced by immunoSEQ multiplex PCR, yet TCRdb's version contains in-frame clones alone and is incomplete. The sample includes over 130,000 clones, roughly 90% of them seen just once. Sample: peripheral blood, taken 28 days after the second AZD1222 dose. The source of these receptors is an adult who received the AZD1222 COVID-19 vaccine. Both conserved end residues are part of each CDR3. Fields, in order: V gene, J gene, clone size, D gene, CDR3 protein, CDR3 DNA. The D gene is left open where the match is weak. Part of the rows lack a size; the others show once, few, many or a class for expanded clones.

v_gene: TRBV10-3; j_gene: TRBJ2-3; abundance: .; d_gene: TRBD2; CDR3aa: CAISGTSGRVGETDTQYF; CDR3nt: TGTGCCATCAGCGGGACTAGCGGGAGGGTCGGCGAGACAGATACGCAGTATTTT
v_gene: TRBV11-3; j_gene: TRBJ2-7; abundance: .; d_gene: TRBD2; CDR3aa: CANSVGTSGRYEQYF; CDR3nt: TGTGCCAACAGCGTAGGGACTAGCGGGAGATACGAGCAGTACTTC
v_gene: TRBV18; j_gene: TRBJ2-7; abundance: .; d_gene: TRBD1; CDR3aa: CASSLGTGIMGYEQYF; CDR3nt: TGTGCCAGCTCACTCGGGACAGGGATTATGGGGTACGAGCAGTACTTC
v_gene: TRBV5-1; j_gene: TRBJ1-2; abundance: .; d_gene: .; CDR3aa: CASSLPRARGSYGYTF; CDR3nt: TGCGCCAGCAGCTTGCCCCGGGCCAGGGGAAGCTATGGCTACACCTTC
v_gene: TRBV6-2/TRBV6-3; j_gene: TRBJ2-1; abundance: .; d_gene: TRBD2; CDR3aa: CASSYLAGGSSYNEQFF; CDR3nt: TGTGCCAGCAGTTATCTAGCGGGAGGGAGCTCCTACAATGAGCAGTTCTTC
v_gene: TRBV4-3; j_gene: TRBJ2-5; abundance: .; d_gene: .; CDR3aa: CASSQDHRGYETQYF; CDR3nt: TGCGCCAGCAGCCAAGATCATAGGGGGTACGAGACCCAGTACTTC
v_gene: TRBV7-3; j_gene: TRBJ2-3; abundance: .; d_gene: TRBD2; CDR3aa: CASSWTSGSVDTQYF; CDR3nt: TGTGCCAGCAGCTGGACTAGCGGGAGTGTCGATACGCAGTATTTT
v_gene: TRBV5-6; j_gene: TRBJ2-7; abundance: .; d_gene: TRBD2; CDR3aa: CASSSQFSLAGTYEQYF; CDR3nt: TGTGCCAGCAGCTCGCAATTTTCGCTAGCGGGAACCTACGAGCAGTACTTC
v_gene: TRBV24-1; j_gene: TRBJ2-1; abundance: .; d_gene: .; CDR3aa: CATSGDRRQSSYNEQFF; CDR3nt: TGTGCCACCAGTGGAGATCGACGGCAGAGCTCCTACAATGAGCAGTTCTTC
v_gene: TRBV14; j_gene: TRBJ2-1; abundance: once; d_gene: TRBD2; CDR3aa: CASSPLAGSYNEQFF; CDR3nt: TGTGCCAGCAGCCCTTTAGCGGGCTCCTACAATGAGCAGTTCTTC
v_gene: TRBV2; j_gene: TRBJ1-4; abundance: .; d_gene: .; CDR3aa: CASGRREKLFF; CDR3nt: TGTGCCAGCGGTCGGCGAGAAAAACTGTTTTTT
v_gene: TRBV28; j_gene: TRBJ2-1; abundance: once; d_gene: TRBD2; CDR3aa: CASSLSRRTSGSSYNEQFF; CDR3nt: TGTGCCAGCAGTTTATCCAGGAGGACTAGCGGGAGTTCTTACAATGAGCAGTTCTTC
v_gene: TRBV9; j_gene: TRBJ1-2; abundance: once; d_gene: .; CDR3aa: CASSPRDPEWFYGYTF; CDR3nt: TGTGCCAGCAGCCCGCGAGACCCCGAGTGGTTCTATGGCTACACCTTC
v_gene: TRBV6-5; j_gene: TRBJ1-2; abundance: .; d_gene: TRBD1; CDR3aa: CASRVQGYGYTF; CDR3nt: TGTGCCAGCAGGGTACAGGGGTATGGCTACACCTTC
v_gene: TRBV24-1; j_gene: TRBJ2-1; abundance: .; d_gene: TRBD2; CDR3aa: CATSDLRLAGGDEQFF; CDR3nt: TGTGCCACCAGTGATTTGCGCCTAGCGGGAGGGGATGAGCAGTTCTTC
v_gene: TRBV11-2; j_gene: TRBJ1-4; abundance: .; d_gene: .; CDR3aa: CASSPIVARGWEKLFF; CDR3nt: TGTGCCAGCAGCCCCATTGTAGCCAGGGGTTGGGAAAAACTGTTTTTT
v_gene: TRBV5-4; j_gene: TRBJ2-7; abundance: .; d_gene: .; CDR3aa: CASSQPLGRGEQYF; CDR3nt: TGTGCCAGCAGCCAACCTCTCGGGAGAGGCGAGCAGTACTTC
v_gene: TRBV11-2; j_gene: TRBJ2-2; abundance: .; d_gene: TRBD2; CDR3aa: CASSPGTSGSLNTGELFF; CDR3nt: TGTGCCAGCAGCCCGGGGACTAGCGGGAGTCTTAACACCGGGGAGCTGTTTTTT
v_gene: TRBV3-1/TRBV3-2; j_gene: TRBJ1-2; abundance: once; d_gene: .; CDR3aa: CASSQGGDGYTF; CDR3nt: TGTGCCAGCAGCCAAGGAGGGGATGGCTACACCTTC
v_gene: TRBV7-2; j_gene: TRBJ2-1; abundance: .; d_gene: .; CDR3aa: CASSLGHEGHNEQFF; CDR3nt: TGTGCCAGCAGCTTGGGACATGAGGGCCACAATGAGCAGTTCTTC
v_gene: TRBV7-3; j_gene: TRBJ1-1; abundance: .; d_gene: .; CDR3aa: CASSAGYGTEAFF; CDR3nt: TGTGCCAGCAGCGCAGGGTACGGCACTGAAGCTTTCTTT
v_gene: TRBV15; j_gene: TRBJ1-2; abundance: .; d_gene: .; CDR3aa: CATSRGTAYGYTF; CDR3nt: TGTGCCACCAGCAGGGGGACGGCCTATGGCTACACCTTC
v_gene: TRBV5-4; j_gene: TRBJ2-7; abundance: .; d_gene: TRBD1; CDR3aa: CASSLNPDRSSYEQYF; CDR3nt: TGTGCCAGCAGCTTGAACCCGGACAGGAGCTCCTACGAGCAGTACTTC
v_gene: TRBV12-3/TRBV12-4; j_gene: TRBJ2-1; abundance: .; d_gene: .; CDR3aa: CASSYQDTRQIF; CDR3nt: TGTGCCAGCAGTTATCAGGACACCCGTCAGATCTTC
v_gene: TRBV6-5; j_gene: TRBJ2-7; abundance: .; d_gene: .; CDR3aa: CASSQWTGAYEQYF; CDR3nt: TGTGCCAGCAGCCAATGGACGGGGGCCTACGAGCAGTACTTC
v_gene: TRBV29-1; j_gene: TRBJ2-5; abundance: once; d_gene: .; CDR3aa: CSVEGRGQETQYF; CDR3nt: TGCAGCGTTGAAGGACGGGGCCAAGAGACCCAGTACTTC
v_gene: TRBV10-3; j_gene: TRBJ2-2; abundance: .; d_gene: .; CDR3aa: CAINSVTNTGELFF; CDR3nt: TGTGCCATCAATAGCGTAACGAACACCGGGGAGCTGTTTTTT
v_gene: TRBV27; j_gene: TRBJ2-7; abundance: .; d_gene: .; CDR3aa: CASSFEEQYF; CDR3nt: TGTGCCAGCAGTTTTGAAGAGCAGTACTTC
v_gene: TRBV7-8; j_gene: TRBJ1-3; abundance: .; d_gene: .; CDR3aa: CASSRTARQPSGNTIYF; CDR3nt: TGTGCCAGCAGTCGTACCGCGAGGCAGCCCTCTGGAAACACCATATATTTT
v_gene: TRBV2; j_gene: TRBJ1-4; abundance: .; d_gene: TRBD1; CDR3aa: CASRRQGKSTNEKLFF; CDR3nt: TGTGCCAGCAGACGACAGGGGAAATCAACTAATGAAAAACTGTTTTTT
v_gene: TRBV10-1; j_gene: TRBJ2-3; abundance: .; d_gene: TRBD2; CDR3aa: CASSEYLRTSGSRDTQYF; CDR3nt: TGCGCCAGCAGTGAGTACCTACGGACTAGCGGGAGTAGAGATACGCAGTATTTT
v_gene: TRBV5-1; j_gene: TRBJ1-5; abundance: .; d_gene: .; CDR3aa: CASSDQGGNQPQHF; CDR3nt: TGCGCCAGCAGCGATCAGGGAGGGAATCAGCCCCAGCATTTT
v_gene: TRBV11-1; j_gene: TRBJ2-3; abundance: once; d_gene: TRBD1; CDR3aa: CASSWGTGGGDTQYF; CDR3nt: TGTGCCAGCAGCTGGGGGACAGGGGGAGGCGATACGCAGTATTTT
v_gene: TRBV10-3; j_gene: TRBJ2-3; abundance: .; d_gene: .; CDR3aa: CAIKFTGLDTQYF; CDR3nt: TGTGCCATCAAATTTACAGGGTTGGATACGCAGTATTTT
v_gene: TRBV15; j_gene: TRBJ1-1; abundance: .; d_gene: .; CDR3aa: CATSRVVRGEAFF; CDR3nt: TGTGCCACCAGCAGAGTTGTAAGGGGTGAAGCTTTCTTT
v_gene: TRBV24-1; j_gene: TRBJ2-7; abundance: .; d_gene: .; CDR3aa: CATTPGLRDEQYF; CDR3nt: TGTGCCACCACCCCGGGCCTCAGGGACGAGCAGTACTTC
v_gene: TRBV5-1; j_gene: TRBJ1-1; abundance: .; d_gene: TRBD1; CDR3aa: CASSSGQASTEAFF; CDR3nt: TGCGCCAGCAGCTCCGGACAGGCGAGTACTGAAGCTTTCTTT
v_gene: TRBV6-2/TRBV6-3; j_gene: TRBJ2-7; abundance: .; d_gene: TRBD2; CDR3aa: CASSQGLRTYEQYF; CDR3nt: TGTGCCAGCAGCCAGGGACTACGGACCTACGAGCAGTACTTC
v_gene: TRBV5-4; j_gene: TRBJ2-7; abundance: .; d_gene: TRBD2; CDR3aa: CASSLAAWTSGRASEQYF; CDR3nt: TGTGCCAGCAGCTTGGCCGCTTGGACTAGCGGGAGGGCCAGTGAGCAGTACTTC
v_gene: TRBV7-9; j_gene: TRBJ2-7; abundance: .; d_gene: .; CDR3aa: CASSSQGYEQYF; CDR3nt: TGTGCCAGCAGCTCTCAGGGGTACGAGCAGTACTTC
v_gene: TRBV28; j_gene: TRBJ1-5; abundance: .; d_gene: .; CDR3aa: CASNTAGERSNQPQHF; CDR3nt: TGTGCCAGCAACACGGCAGGGGAGAGGAGCAATCAGCCCCAGCATTTT
v_gene: TRBV3-1/TRBV3-2; j_gene: TRBJ2-7; abundance: .; d_gene: TRBD2; CDR3aa: CASSQRPGLAPREQYF; CDR3nt: TGTGCCAGCAGCCAGAGACCGGGACTAGCACCACGCGAGCAGTACTTC
v_gene: TRBV6-2/TRBV6-3; j_gene: TRBJ2-5; abundance: .; d_gene: .; CDR3aa: CASSYKPPGTQYF; CDR3nt: TGTGCCAGCAGTTACAAGCCGCCTGGGACCCAGTACTTC
v_gene: TRBV9; j_gene: TRBJ1-5; abundance: .; d_gene: .; CDR3aa: CASSVVGNQPQHF; CDR3nt: TGTGCCAGCAGCGTAGTGGGGAATCAGCCCCAGCATTTT
v_gene: TRBV5-4; j_gene: TRBJ1-6; abundance: .; d_gene: TRBD1; CDR3aa: CASSPYRGSSYNSPLHF; CDR3nt: TGTGCCAGCAGCCCCTACAGGGGAAGCTCCTATAATTCACCCCTCCACTTT
v_gene: TRBV27; j_gene: TRBJ1-3; abundance: .; d_gene: .; CDR3aa: CASSSPSTDSGNTIYF; CDR3nt: TGTGCCAGCAGTTCCCCCTCTACCGATTCTGGAAACACCATATATTTT
v_gene: TRBV9; j_gene: TRBJ2-1; abundance: .; d_gene: .; CDR3aa: CASSAGEQFF; CDR3nt: TGTGCCAGCAGTGCCGGGGAGCAGTTCTTC
v_gene: TRBV27; j_gene: TRBJ1-5; abundance: .; d_gene: .; CDR3aa: CASRVLVGGSNQPQHF; CDR3nt: TGTGCCAGCAGAGTCCTAGTAGGGGGGTCCAATCAGCCCCAGCATTTT